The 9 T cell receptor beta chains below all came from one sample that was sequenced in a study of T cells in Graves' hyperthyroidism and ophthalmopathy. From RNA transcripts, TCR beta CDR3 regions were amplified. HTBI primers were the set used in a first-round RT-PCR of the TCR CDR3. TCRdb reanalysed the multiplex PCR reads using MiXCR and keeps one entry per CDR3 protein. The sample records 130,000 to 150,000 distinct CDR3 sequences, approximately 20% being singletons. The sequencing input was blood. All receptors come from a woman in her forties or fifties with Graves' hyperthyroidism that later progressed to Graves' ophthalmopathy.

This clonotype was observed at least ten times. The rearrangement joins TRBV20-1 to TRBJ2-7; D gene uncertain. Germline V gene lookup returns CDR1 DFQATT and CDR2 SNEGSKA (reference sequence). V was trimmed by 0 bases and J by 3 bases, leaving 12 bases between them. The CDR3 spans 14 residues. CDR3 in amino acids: CSARDQEGLYEQYF. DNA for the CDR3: TGCAGTGCTAGAGATCAGGAAGGGCTCTACGAGCAGTACTTC.

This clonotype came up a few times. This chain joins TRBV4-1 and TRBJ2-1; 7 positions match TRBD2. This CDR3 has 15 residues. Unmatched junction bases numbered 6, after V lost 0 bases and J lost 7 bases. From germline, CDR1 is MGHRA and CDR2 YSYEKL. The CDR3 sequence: CASSQDPGTTNEQFF. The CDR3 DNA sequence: TGCGCCAGCAGCCAAGATCCCGGGACTACGAATGAGCAGTTCTTC.

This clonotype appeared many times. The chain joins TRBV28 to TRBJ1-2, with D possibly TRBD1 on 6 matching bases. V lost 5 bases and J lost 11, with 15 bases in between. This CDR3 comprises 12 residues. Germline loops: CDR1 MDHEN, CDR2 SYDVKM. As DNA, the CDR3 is TGTGCCAGCAGTGACCGACAGGTTCGTTACACCTTC. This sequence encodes CASSDRQVRYTF.

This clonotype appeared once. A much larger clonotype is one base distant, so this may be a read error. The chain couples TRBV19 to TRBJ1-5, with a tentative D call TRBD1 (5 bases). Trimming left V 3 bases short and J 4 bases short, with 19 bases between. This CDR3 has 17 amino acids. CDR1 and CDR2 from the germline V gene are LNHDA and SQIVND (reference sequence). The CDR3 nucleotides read TGTGCCAGTAGTATCCAGGGAAGGTCGCCGGGAAATCAGCCCCAGCATTTT. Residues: CASSIQGRSPGNQPQHF.

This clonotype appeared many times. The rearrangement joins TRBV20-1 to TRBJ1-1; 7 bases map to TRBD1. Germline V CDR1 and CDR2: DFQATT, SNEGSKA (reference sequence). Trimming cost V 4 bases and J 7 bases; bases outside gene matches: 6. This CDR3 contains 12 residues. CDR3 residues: CSATRGGIEAFF. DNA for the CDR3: TGCAGTGCTACCAGGGGGGGGATTGAAGCTTTCTTT.

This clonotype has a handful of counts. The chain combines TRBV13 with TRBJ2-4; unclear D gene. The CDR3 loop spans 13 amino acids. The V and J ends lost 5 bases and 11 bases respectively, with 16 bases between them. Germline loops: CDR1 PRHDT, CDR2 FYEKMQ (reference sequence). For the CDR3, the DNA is TGTGCCAGCAGCCCCCCGGGTGTTAGACTTCAGTACTTC. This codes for CASSPPGVRLQYF.

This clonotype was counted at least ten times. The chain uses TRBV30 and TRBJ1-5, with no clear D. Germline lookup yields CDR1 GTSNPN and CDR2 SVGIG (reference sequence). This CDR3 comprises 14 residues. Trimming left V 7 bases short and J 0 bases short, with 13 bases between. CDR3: CAYWTANSNQPQHF. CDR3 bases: TGTGCCTACTGGACGGCGAATAGCAATCAGCCCCAGCATTTT. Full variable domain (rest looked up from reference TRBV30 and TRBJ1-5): SQTIHQWPATLVQPVGSPLSLECTVEGTSNPNLYWYRQAAGRGLQLLFYSVGIGQISSEVPQNLSASRPQDRQFILSSKKLLLSDSGFYLCAYWTANSNQPQHFGDGTRLSIL.

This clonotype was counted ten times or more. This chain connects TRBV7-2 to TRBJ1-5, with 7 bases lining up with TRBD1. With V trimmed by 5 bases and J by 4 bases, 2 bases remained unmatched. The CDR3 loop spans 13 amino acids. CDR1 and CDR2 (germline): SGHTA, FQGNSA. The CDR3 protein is CASSPQGNQPQHF. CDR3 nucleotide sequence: TGTGCCAGCAGCCCACAGGGGAATCAGCCCCAGCATTTT.

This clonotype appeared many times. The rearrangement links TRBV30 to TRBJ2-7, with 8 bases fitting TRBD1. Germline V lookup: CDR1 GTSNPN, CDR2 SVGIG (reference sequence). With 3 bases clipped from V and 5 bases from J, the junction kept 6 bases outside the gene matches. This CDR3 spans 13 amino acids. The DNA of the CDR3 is TGTGCCTGGAGAGGACAGGGCGTCAACGAGCAGTACTTC. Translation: CAWRGQGVNEQYF. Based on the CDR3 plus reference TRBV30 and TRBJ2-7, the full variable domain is SQTIHQWPATLVQPVGSPLSLECTVEGTSNPNLYWYRQAAGRGLQLLFYSVGIGQISSEVPQNLSASRPQDRQFILSSKKLLLSDSGFYLCAWRGQGVNEQYFGPGTRLTVT.